Presented here are 19 T cell receptor beta chains from one specimen sequenced in a study of cytomegalovirus exposure and HLA in healthy donors. The PCR was carried out with 60 Vbeta primers and 13 Jbeta primers. Repertoires were generated with immunoSEQ multiplex PCR, while TCRdb's copy carries only in-frame clones and drops some. The sample contains 200,000 or so clones, 85% of which appear only once. The sequencing sample was made of PBMCs. The origin of the receptors is a human donor in good health.

The chain is built from TRBV29-1 and TRBJ2-1; 10 nucleotides align to TRBD2. J lost 5 bases, V lost 7 bases, and 8 bases had no gene match. The germline CDR1 and CDR2 sequences are SQVTM and ANQGSEA. The CDR3 contains 14 residues. The CDR3 sequence: CSGNPSGSNNEQFF. CDR3 in DNA: TGCAGCGGGAACCCTAGCGGGAGCAACAATGAGCAGTTCTTC.

The V call is TRBV18, the J call TRBJ2-2, with TRBD1 as a possible D gene (6 bases). The germline V gene has CDR1 KGHSH and CDR2 LQKENI. V was trimmed by 3 bases and J by 2 bases, leaving 16 bases between them. The length of the CDR3 is 17 residues. The CDR3 spells CASSPFPGHLNTGELFF. CDR3 DNA: TGTGCCAGCTCACCGTTTCCGGGACACTTAAACACCGGGGAGCTGTTTTTT.

In nucleotides, the CDR3 is TGTGCCTGGAGGGAAAGACTAGCGGGATACTACAATGAGCAGTTCTTC. Translating it yields CAWRERLAGYYNEQFF. This rearrangement joins TRBV30 to TRBJ2-1, with 11 bases that match TRBD2. The CDR3 is made up of 16 amino acids. Germline CDR1 is GTSNPN and CDR2 is SVGIG (reference sequence). J gave up 3 bases and V 3 bases, and 7 bases lay outside the gene matches.

The V and J genes are TRBV7-3 and TRBJ2-1, with 9 bases identical to TRBD2. The CDR3 loop spans 15 amino acids. CDR1 is SGHTA, CDR2 FQGTGA, per germline. Germline trimming cut 2 bases from V and 6 bases from J; bases unmatched to any gene: 5. CDR3 in amino acids: CASSLELAGTNEQFF. The CDR3 bases are TGTGCCAGCAGCTTAGAACTAGCGGGTACCAATGAGCAGTTCTTC. Using reference TRBV7-3 and TRBJ2-1 for the parts outside the CDR3, the full variable domain is GAGVSQTPSNKVTEKGKYVELRCDPISGHTALYWYRQSLGQGPEFLIYFQGTGAADDSGLPNDRFFAVRPEGSVSTLKIQRTERGDSAVYLCASSLELAGTNEQFFGPGTRLTVL.

This chain uses TRBV30 with TRBJ2-1; 7 nucleotides align to TRBD2. Germline V gene data show CDR1 as GTSNPN and CDR2 as SVGIG (reference sequence). J lost 5 bases, V lost 6 bases, and 10 bases had no gene match. This CDR3 comprises 14 residues. The CDR3 coding sequence is TGTGCCTGCCCAAAGGGAGGGAGGAACAATGAGCAGTTCTTC. Translated: CACPKGGRNNEQFF. Supplemented by reference TRBV30 and TRBJ2-1, the full variable domain reads SQTIHQWPATLVQPVGSPLSLECTVEGTSNPNLYWYRQAAGRGLQLLFYSVGIGQISSEVPQNLSASRPQDRQFILSSKKLLLSDSGFYLCACPKGGRNNEQFFGPGTRLTVL.

The chain links TRBV10-3 to TRBJ1-1; unclear D gene. Deletions cut 10 bases from V and 1 base from J, with 13 bases between. Germline V gene data show CDR1 as ENHRY and CDR2 as SYGVKD. The CDR3 spans 13 residues. This chain's CDR3 is CATTSQANTEAFF. The CDR3 DNA follows: TGTGCCACAACCTCGCAAGCGAACACTGAAGCTTTCTTT.

The genes are TRBV10-3 and TRBJ1-1; 8 nucleotides align to TRBD1. Germline assignment: CDR1 ENHRY and CDR2 SYGVKD. V shed 6 bases, J shed 0 bases, and the junction held 15 bases outside the gene matches. The CDR3 loop spans 18 amino acids. The CDR3 loop reads CAIRGQDRRWNVNTEAFF. CDR3 in DNA: TGTGCCATCAGGGGACAGGACCGGAGGTGGAATGTGAACACTGAAGCTTTCTTT.

The chain joins TRBV5-1 to TRBJ1-2, with TRBD1 matching 7 bases. CDR1 and CDR2 (germline): SGHRS, YFSETQ. V was clipped by 4 bases and J by 3 bases; unmatched bases: 6. The CDR3 runs 14 residues. This chain's CDR3 is CASSPDRVYYGYTF. In DNA, the CDR3 is TGCGCCAGCAGCCCAGACAGGGTTTACTATGGCTACACCTTC.

V is TRBV30 and J is TRBJ2-1; tentative D call: TRBD1 (5 bases). V was clipped by 0 bases and J by 7 bases, with 13 bases between them. The germline gives CDR1 GTSNPN, CDR2 SVGIG (reference sequence). This CDR3 has 14 amino acids. The CDR3 region has the DNA TGTGCCTGGAGTGTCGGGCAGGGCGAAAATGAGCAGTTCTTC. Protein sequence: CAWSVGQGENEQFF. Full variable domain (remainder filled in from reference TRBV30 and TRBJ2-1): SQTIHQWPATLVQPVGSPLSLECTVEGTSNPNLYWYRQAAGRGLQLLFYSVGIGQISSEVPQNLSASRPQDRQFILSSKKLLLSDSGFYLCAWSVGQGENEQFFGPGTRLTVL.

This rearrangement joins TRBV28 to TRBJ1-1, with D possibly matching TRBD1 (5 bases). Per germline, CDR1 MDHEN and CDR2 SYDVKM. The V gene lost 7 bases and the J gene lost 1 base, with 13 bases spanning the gap. The CDR3 totals 14 residues. The CDR3 region is CASTSGHPNTEAFF. For the CDR3, the DNA is TGTGCCAGCACCTCAGGACACCCGAACACTGAAGCTTTCTTT.

The V and J genes are TRBV7-3 and TRBJ2-1; possible D gene TRBD2, 6 bases. Germline loops: CDR1 SGHTA, CDR2 FQGTGA. V gave up 5 bases and J gave up 9 bases, with 23 bases separating them. The CDR3 loop spans 16 amino acids. CDR3 sequence (DNA): TGTGCCAGCAGCCCCGGACTCGGGCGGGGCCCGGGTGAGCAGTTCTTC. This translates into CASSPGLGRGPGEQFF.

The V gene is TRBV29-1, the J gene TRBJ2-1, with 7 bases matching TRBD2. The CDR3 is 15 residues long. Trimming removed 2 bases from V and 5 bases from J; junction bases left unmatched: 9. Germline CDR1 reads SQVTM; CDR2 reads ANQGSEA. CDR3 coding DNA: TGCAGCGTTGAATCGGCGGGAGTTTCCAACAATGAGCAGTTCTTC. It codes for CSVESAGVSNNEQFF.

The chain combines TRBV5-1 with TRBJ2-3, with D possibly TRBD1 on 8 matching bases. The CDR3 consists of 19 residues. CDR1 and CDR2 (germline): SGHRS, YFSETQ. V was pared by 1 base and J by 6 bases, with 27 bases between. This chain's CDR3 is CASSLTPRTGPPGGDTQYF. The DNA of the CDR3 is TGCGCCAGCAGCTTGACCCCCAGGACAGGGCCCCCCGGGGGGGATACGCAGTATTTT. The full variable domain, its missing parts supplied by reference TRBV5-1 and TRBJ2-3, is KAGVTQTPRYLIKTRGQQVTLSCSPISGHRSVSWYQQTPGQGLQFLFEYFSETQRNKGNFPGRFSGRQFSNSRSEMNVSTLELGDSALYLCASSLTPRTGPPGGDTQYFGPGTRLTVL.

The rearrangement uses TRBV7-9 and TRBJ2-7, with 10 positions matching TRBD1. Germline V lookup: CDR1 SEHNR, CDR2 FQNEAQ (reference sequence). The CDR3 has 15 amino acids. Germline trimming cut 5 bases from V and 3 bases from J; bases unmatched to any gene: 7. The CDR3 protein is CASSVSRDRGYEQYF. CDR3 bases: TGTGCCAGCAGCGTCAGTCGGGACAGGGGCTACGAGCAGTACTTC.

The CDR3 DNA sequence: TGTGCCAGCACCCCGGGACACTTGAACACTGAAGCTTTCTTT. It codes for CASTPGHLNTEAFF. The chain recombines TRBV6-1 with TRBJ1-1, with D tentatively TRBD1 (6 bases). The CDR3 runs 14 residues. V shed 7 bases and J shed 0 bases, with 12 bases lying between them. Per germline, CDR1 MNHNS and CDR2 SASEGT.

This chain connects TRBV27 to TRBJ2-3; 8 bases are a match to TRBD2. This CDR3 contains 12 residues. CDR1 MNHEY and CDR2 SMNVEV come from the germline V gene (reference sequence). Trimming took 11 bases from V and 5 from J; bases not matched to a gene: 6. The CDR3 protein is CAAAGEIDTQYF. Written as DNA, the CDR3 is TGTGCCGCAGCGGGAGAAATAGATACGCAGTATTTT.

This chain uses TRBV4-3 with TRBJ2-1; 12 nucleotides align to TRBD2. Germline CDR1 reads LGHNA; CDR2 reads YSLEER. With V trimmed by 0 bases and J by 0 bases, 3 bases remained unmatched. This CDR3 has 18 residues. The CDR3 reads CASSQDETSGSSYNEQFF. The CDR3 coding sequence is TGCGCCAGCAGCCAAGATGAGACTAGCGGGAGCTCCTACAATGAGCAGTTCTTC.

The rearrangement links TRBV5-8 to TRBJ2-3; TRBD1 is a possible D gene (6 bases). Germline V CDR1 and CDR2: SGHTS, YDEGEE. The CDR3 spans 17 residues. V lost 2 bases and J lost 2, with 18 bases in between. CDR3 DNA: TGTGCCAGCAGCTTTTTATTGGGGGCGACTTCCACAGATACGCAGTATTTT. This encodes CASSFLLGATSTDTQYF. Full variable domain (remainder filled in from reference TRBV5-8 and TRBJ2-3): EAGVTQSPTHLIKTRGQQATLRCSPISGHTSVYWYQQALGLGLQFLLWYDEGEERNRGNFPPRFSGRQFPNYSSELNVNALELEDSALYLCASSFLLGATSTDTQYFGPGTRLTVL.

The V call is TRBV4-3, the J call TRBJ1-5; 7 bases line up with TRBD1. Looked up from germline, CDR1 is LGHNA and CDR2 is YSLEER. The length of the CDR3 is 15 residues. Losses at the gene ends were 0 bases for V and 7 bases for J; bases not matched to a gene: 6. CDR3 amino acids: CASSQDRDRKQPQHF. CDR3 DNA sequence: TGCGCCAGCAGCCAAGACCGGGACAGAAAACAGCCCCAGCATTTT.